This T cell receptor beta chain emerged from a study of control samples from healthy donors and cancer patients. Between the trimmed V and J ends, which lost 5 bases and 3 bases, there was a span of 13 bases. The CDR3 runs to 14 residues. Germline CDR1 MNHEY, CDR2 SVGAGI. Generated by immunoSEQ multiplex PCR, the TCRdb table keeps only in-frame clones and is missing some. The data show 150,000 or so clones, about 93% seen once. The clonotype comes from a woman in her twenties or thirties in good health. Sample: blood. The chain combines TRBV6-5 with TRBJ1-2; the D gene is possibly TRBD1 (6 bases). The CDR3 sequence: CASSPTGNYYGYTF. The CDR3 bases are TGTGCCAGCAGTCCCACAGGGAATTACTATGGCTACACCTTC.